The rows below give T cell receptor beta chains drawn from one sample of a study of blood T cells in healthy people across ages. TCRdb reanalysed the 5' RACE reads using MiXCR and keeps one entry per CDR3 protein. This sample has 1.5 million to 2 million distinct CDR3 sequences, with about 49% found just once. The sequenced sample was blood. Every receptor here comes from a woman between 40 and 50 years old in good health. The CDR3 runs from the conserved cysteine through the conserved F or W. The order of the fields is J gene, D gene, V gene, clone size, CDR3 protein, CDR3 DNA. The D gene is left open where the match is weak. Expanded clones are given a class, and other clones once, few, many or no size at all.

TRBJ1-5 | NA | TRBV6-5 | NA | CASSIGVDQPQHF | TGTGCCAGCAGTATAGGGGTTGATCAGCCCCAGCATTTT
TRBJ1-2 | NA | TRBV3-1 | NA | CASSQNRASGYGYTF | TGTGCCAGCAGCCAGAACAGGGCTTCGGGCTATGGCTACACCTTC
TRBJ2-7 | TRBD1 | TRBV7-2 | NA | CASGPPNRGYEQYF | TGTGCCAGCGGCCCACCGAACAGGGGCTACGAGCAGTACTTC
TRBJ2-7 | NA | TRBV5-5 | NA | CASKPEVGGVYEQYF | TGTGCCAGCAAACCGGAGGTCGGGGGCGTCTACGAGCAGTACTTC
TRBJ2-1 | NA | TRBV28 | NA | CASSKLPNEQFF | TGTGCCAGCAGCAAGCTCCCGAATGAGCAGTTCTTC
TRBJ2-5 | NA | TRBV4-2 | NA | CASSQDPGVKETQYF | TGTGCCAGCAGCCAAGATCCCGGCGTTAAAGAGACCCAGTACTTC
TRBJ2-7 | NA | TRBV10-2 | NA | CASRPQGYSYEQYF | TGCGCCAGCAGGCCACAGGGATACTCCTACGAGCAGTACTTC
TRBJ2-7 | NA | TRBV28 | NA | CASRPAGFAPEQYF | TGTGCCAGCAGGCCCGCGGGCTTTGCCCCCGAGCAGTACTTC
TRBJ1-6 | TRBD1 | TRBV12-3/TRBV12-4 | NA | CASSPGQVGSGPLHF | TGTGCCAGCAGCCCCGGACAGGTCGGGTCGGGACCCCTCCACTTT
TRBJ2-5 | NA | TRBV20-1 | NA | CSARKRQGQETQYF | TGCAGTGCTAGAAAACGACAAGGGCAAGAGACCCAGTACTTC
TRBJ2-7 | NA | TRBV10-1 | NA | CASSESSLPYEQYF | TGCGCCAGCAGTGAGTCGAGTTTGCCTTACGAGCAGTACTTC
TRBJ2-5 | NA | TRBV7-2 | NA | CASSLETGPFETQYF | TGTGCCAGCAGCTTAGAAACAGGCCCTTTCGAGACCCAGTACTTC
TRBJ2-4 | TRBD1 | TRBV15 | NA | CATSREGQGRTKNIQYF | TGTGCCACCAGCAGAGAGGGACAGGGGCGTACCAAAAACATTCAGTACTTC
TRBJ2-3 | NA | TRBV6-1 | few | CASSEEGGGTDTQYF | TGTGCCAGCAGTGAGGAGGGGGGGGGCACAGATACGCAGTATTTT
TRBJ2-7 | TRBD2 | TRBV13 | NA | CASSGGLAGRYEQYF | TGTGCCAGCAGCGGGGGACTAGCGGGGAGGTACGAGCAGTACTTC
TRBJ2-5 | TRBD2 | TRBV29-1 | NA | CSSRLAPSRETQYF | TGCAGCTCGCGACTAGCGCCTAGTCGGGAGACCCAGTACTTC
TRBJ2-3 | TRBD2 | TRBV7-9 | many | CASSLGLAGGPDTQYF | TGTGCCAGCAGCTTAGGGCTAGCGGGGGGGCCCGATACGCAGTATTTT
TRBJ2-7 | NA | TRBV6-5 | NA | CASSPQAVGYEQYF | TGTGCCAGCAGTCCCCAGGCTGTGGGCTACGAGCAGTACTTC
TRBJ1-2 | TRBD1 | TRBV29-1 | NA | CSDSSGTGRSGYTF | TGCAGCGACTCTTCCGGGACAGGGAGAAGCGGCTACACCTTC
TRBJ1-5 | NA | TRBV20-1 | many | CSARKGTSQPQHF | TGCAGTGCTAGAAAGGGGACCAGTCAGCCCCAGCATTTT
TRBJ2-1 | NA | TRBV13 | few | CASSLEGTSSYNEQFF | TGTGCCAGCAGCTTAGAGGGGACAAGCTCCTACAATGAGCAGTTCTTC
TRBJ1-2 | NA | TRBV20-1 | NA | CSASGRETPDYGYTF | TGCAGTGCTAGTGGTCGGGAGACCCCGGACTATGGCTACACCTTC
TRBJ1-2 | NA | TRBV18 | few | CASSDDRTNYGYTF | TGTGCCAGCTCCGATGACAGGACTAACTATGGCTACACCTTC
TRBJ2-2 | NA | TRBV14 | once | CASSQSRWELFF | TGTGCCAGCAGCCAATCTAGATGGGAGCTGTTTTTT
TRBJ2-7 | NA | TRBV3-1 | NA | CASSQVPGPPYEQYF | TGTGCCAGCAGCCAAGTTCCGGGGCCGCCCTACGAGCAGTACTTC
TRBJ2-7 | TRBD1 | TRBV18 | NA | CASSQTTGIYEQYF | TGTGCCAGCTCACAAACGACAGGGATTTACGAGCAGTACTTC
TRBJ1-2 | TRBD1 | TRBV6-5 | NA | CASLQGTNCGYTF | TGTGCCAGCCTACAGGGGACCAACTGTGGCTACACCTTC
TRBJ1-6 | TRBD1 | TRBV5-1 | NA | CASSLDGQGQSPLHF | TGCGCCAGCAGCTTGGACGGACAGGGGCAATCACCCCTCCACTTT
TRBJ2-1 | TRBD2 | TRBV11-3 | NA | CASSLEPSGSSYNEQFF | TGTGCCAGCAGCCTAGAGCCGAGCGGGAGCTCCTACAATGAGCAGTTCTTC
TRBJ2-1 | TRBD2 | TRBV5-1 | NA | CASSFLGGGASSYNEQFF | TGCGCCAGCAGCTTTTTAGGCGGGGGGGCTAGCTCCTACAATGAGCAGTTCTTC
TRBJ2-5 | NA | TRBV6-2/TRBV6-3 | few | CASSHWGFQETQYF | TGTGCCAGCAGCCACTGGGGTTTCCAAGAGACCCAGTACTTC
TRBJ2-1 | TRBD2 | TRBV4-2 | NA | CASSLGTSWARVSYNEQFF | TGTGCCAGCAGCCTAGGGACTAGCTGGGCGCGTGTGAGCTACAATGAGCAGTTCTTC
TRBJ2-4 | NA | TRBV4-1 | NA | CASSQILIAKNIQYF | TGCGCCAGCAGCCAAATTTTAATAGCCAAAAACATTCAGTACTTC
TRBJ2-1 | NA | TRBV14 | NA | CASSHPRGDLYDEQFF | TGTGCCAGCAGCCACCCGAGGGGAGACCTCTACGATGAGCAGTTCTTC
TRBJ1-2 | TRBD1 | TRBV27 | few | CASSVRQGRTMGYTF | TGTGCCAGCAGTGTTAGACAGGGCCGTACTATGGGCTACACCTTC
TRBJ1-6 | NA | TRBV4-3 | NA | CASSQEGKGYNSPLHF | TGCGCCAGCAGCCAAGAGGGGAAGGGGTATAATTCACCCCTCCACTTT
TRBJ1-2 | NA | TRBV21-1 | few | CASSKFLGQGYIDGYTF | TGTGCCAGCAGCAAATTTTTGGGACAGGGATATATCGATGGCTACACCTTC
TRBJ2-7 | NA | TRBV6-1 | NA | CASGSAQYF | TGTGCCAGCGGAAGTGCCCAGTACTTC
TRBJ1-2 | NA | TRBV4-3 | once | CASSQDGREATGYTF | TGCGCCAGCAGCCAAGATGGCAGGGAGGCGACTGGCTACACCTTC
TRBJ2-3 | TRBD2 | TRBV20-1 | NA | CSAPPQSGGVVDTQYF | TGCAGTGCTCCCCCCCAAAGCGGGGGGGTCGTAGATACGCAGTATTTT
TRBJ2-1 | NA | TRBV7-8 | NA | CASSLVRGNAHAYNEQFF | TGTGCCAGCAGCTTAGTTCGAGGGAACGCGCACGCCTACAATGAGCAGTTCTTC
TRBJ2-1 | TRBD1 | TRBV4-2 | few | CASSQGDRGDDEQFF | TGTGCCAGCAGCCAAGGGGACAGGGGGGATGATGAGCAGTTCTTC
TRBJ2-5 | TRBD1 | TRBV15 | NA | CATSRPGQFQEAQYF | TGTGCCACCAGCAGACCGGGACAGTTTCAAGAGGCCCAGTACTTC
TRBJ2-5 | NA | TRBV12-3/TRBV12-4 | few | CASSPPEWWETQYF | TGTGCCAGCAGTCCCCCCGAGTGGTGGGAGACCCAGTACTTC
TRBJ2-5 | NA | TRBV28 | NA | CASSGASGAQETQYF | TGTGCCAGCAGTGGCGCGTCGGGGGCCCAAGAGACCCAGTACTTC
TRBJ1-1 | TRBD1 | TRBV6-5 | NA | CASRGQGAGSTEAFF | TGTGCCAGCAGAGGACAGGGGGCGGGTAGTACTGAAGCTTTCTTT